This TCR beta chain originates from a study of cytomegalovirus exposure and HLA in healthy donors. Overall study context: Approximately 180 million T cells yielded roughly 100 million unique TCR beta sequences, as an earlier analysis found.

Turning to this clone: Its cognate antigen is unknown.

General study results and limits: Most TCRs appeared rarely, but some public TCRs recurred in many donors. Accurate HLA-A and HLA-B prediction from TCR beta sequences was reported for most subjects.

The CDR3 consists of 16 residues. Germline CDR1 MNHEY, CDR2 SMNVEV (reference sequence). V was trimmed by 7 bases and J by 2 bases, leaving 19 bases between them. This PCR relied on a set of 60 Vbeta primers and 13 Jbeta primers. Sequencing was performed with immunoSEQ multiplex PCR; in TCRdb, only in-frame clones are kept and a portion is missing. The data contain approximately 210,000 clones, roughly four fifths of them singletons. The chain recombines TRBV27 with TRBJ2-3, with a tentative D call TRBD2 (6 bases). Sequenced: PBMCs. The source of this sequence is a man aged 18 to 35 in good health and CMV-seronegative. The CDR3 sequence is CASTPGLFPLTDTQYF. The CDR3 DNA reads as TGTGCCAGCACCCCGGGACTTTTCCCCCTCACAGATACGCAGTATTTT.